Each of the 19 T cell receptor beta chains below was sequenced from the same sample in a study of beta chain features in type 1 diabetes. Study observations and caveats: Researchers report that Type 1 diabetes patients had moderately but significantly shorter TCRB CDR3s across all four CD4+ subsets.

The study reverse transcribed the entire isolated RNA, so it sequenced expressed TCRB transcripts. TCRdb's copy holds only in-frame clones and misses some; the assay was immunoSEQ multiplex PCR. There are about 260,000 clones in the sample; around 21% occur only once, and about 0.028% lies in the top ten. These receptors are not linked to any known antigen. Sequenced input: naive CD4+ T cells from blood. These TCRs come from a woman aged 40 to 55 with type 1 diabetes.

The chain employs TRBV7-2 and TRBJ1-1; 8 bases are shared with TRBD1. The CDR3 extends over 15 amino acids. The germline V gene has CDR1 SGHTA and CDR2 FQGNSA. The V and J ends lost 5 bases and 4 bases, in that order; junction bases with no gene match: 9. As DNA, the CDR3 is TGTGCCAGCAGCGCGGGGCAGGGGGCCATCACTGAAGCTTTCTTT. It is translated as CASSAGQGAITEAFF. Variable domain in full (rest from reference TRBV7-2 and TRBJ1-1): GAGVSQSPSNKVTEKGKDVELRCDPISGHTALYWYRQSLGQGLEFLIYFQGNSAPDKSGLPSDRFSAERTGGSVSTLTIQRTQQEDSAVYLCASSAGQGAITEAFFGQGTRLTVV.

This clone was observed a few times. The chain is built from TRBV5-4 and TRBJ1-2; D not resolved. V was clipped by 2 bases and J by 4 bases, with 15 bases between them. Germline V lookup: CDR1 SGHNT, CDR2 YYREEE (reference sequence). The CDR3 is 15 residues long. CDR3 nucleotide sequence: TGTGCCAGCAGCTTAAAGGCGAGGTCTCCCTATGGCTACACCTTC. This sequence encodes CASSLKARSPYGYTF.

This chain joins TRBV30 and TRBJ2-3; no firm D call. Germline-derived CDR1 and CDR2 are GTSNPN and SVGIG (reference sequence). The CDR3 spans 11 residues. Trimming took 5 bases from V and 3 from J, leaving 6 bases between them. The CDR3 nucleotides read TGTGCCTGGGGCCTTACAGATACGCAGTATTTT. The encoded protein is CAWGLTDTQYF.

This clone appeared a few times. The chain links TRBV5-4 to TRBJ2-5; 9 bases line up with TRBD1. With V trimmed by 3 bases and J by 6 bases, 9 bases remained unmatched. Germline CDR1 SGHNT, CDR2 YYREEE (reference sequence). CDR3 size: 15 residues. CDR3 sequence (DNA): TGTGCCAGCAGCTCCGGGACAGGGCTCGTAAAGACCCAGTACTTC. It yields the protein CASSSGTGLVKTQYF.

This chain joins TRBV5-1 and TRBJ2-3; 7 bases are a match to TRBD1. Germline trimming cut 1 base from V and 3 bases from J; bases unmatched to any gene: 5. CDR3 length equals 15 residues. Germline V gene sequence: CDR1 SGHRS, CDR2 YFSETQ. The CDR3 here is CASSLTGAVTDTQYF. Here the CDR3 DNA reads TGCGCCAGCAGCTTGACAGGGGCTGTGACAGATACGCAGTATTTT.

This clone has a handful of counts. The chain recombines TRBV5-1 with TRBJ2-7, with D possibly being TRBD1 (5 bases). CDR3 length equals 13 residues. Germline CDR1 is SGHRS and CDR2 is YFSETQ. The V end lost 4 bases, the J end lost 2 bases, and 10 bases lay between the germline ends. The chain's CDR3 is CASSQQGAYEQYF. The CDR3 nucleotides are TGCGCCAGCAGCCAGCAAGGGGCCTACGAGCAGTACTTC.

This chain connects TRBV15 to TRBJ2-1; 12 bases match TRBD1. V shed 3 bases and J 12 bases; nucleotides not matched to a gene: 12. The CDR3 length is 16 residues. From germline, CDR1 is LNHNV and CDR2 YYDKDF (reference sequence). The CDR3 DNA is TGTGCCACCAGCAGGGGACAGGGGGCTGGCTGGGGAGGGCAGTTCTTC. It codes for CATSRGQGAGWGGQFF.

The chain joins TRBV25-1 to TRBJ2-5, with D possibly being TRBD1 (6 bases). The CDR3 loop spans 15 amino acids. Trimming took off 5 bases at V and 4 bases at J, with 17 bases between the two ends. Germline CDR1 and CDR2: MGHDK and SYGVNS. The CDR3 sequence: CASSLNTAGVETQYF. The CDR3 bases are TGTGCCAGCAGTCTGAATACGGCAGGGGTAGAGACCCAGTACTTC. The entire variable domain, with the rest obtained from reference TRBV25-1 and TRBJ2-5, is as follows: EADIYQTPRYLVIGTGKKITLECSQTMGHDKMYWYQQDPGMELHLIHYSYGVNSTEKGDLSSESTVSRIRTEHFPLTLESARPSHTSQYLCASSLNTAGVETQYFGPGTRLLVL.

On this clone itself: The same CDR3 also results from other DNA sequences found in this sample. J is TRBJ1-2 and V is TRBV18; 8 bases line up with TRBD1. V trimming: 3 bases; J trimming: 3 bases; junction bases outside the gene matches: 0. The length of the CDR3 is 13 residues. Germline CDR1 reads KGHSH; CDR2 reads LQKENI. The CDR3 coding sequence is TGTGCCAGCTCACCGGACAGGGACTATGGCTACACCTTC. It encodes CASSPDRDYGYTF.

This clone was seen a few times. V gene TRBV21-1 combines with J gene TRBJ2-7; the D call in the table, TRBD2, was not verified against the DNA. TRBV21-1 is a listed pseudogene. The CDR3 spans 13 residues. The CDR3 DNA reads TGTGCCAGCAGCCCCGAGGGCAGCTACGAGCAGTACTTC. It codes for CASSPEGSYEQYF.

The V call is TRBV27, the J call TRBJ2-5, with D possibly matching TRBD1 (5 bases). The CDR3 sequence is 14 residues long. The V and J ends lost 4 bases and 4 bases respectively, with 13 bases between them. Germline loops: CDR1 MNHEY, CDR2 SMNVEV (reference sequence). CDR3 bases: TGTGCCAGCAGTTCAGCAGGGTTAGGAGAGACCCAGTACTTC. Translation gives CASSSAGLGETQYF.

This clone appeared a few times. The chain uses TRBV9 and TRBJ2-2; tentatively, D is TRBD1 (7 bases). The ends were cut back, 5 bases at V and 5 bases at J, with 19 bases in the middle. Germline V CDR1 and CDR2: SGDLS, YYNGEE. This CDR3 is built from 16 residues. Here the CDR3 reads CASSGGRQGFTGELFF. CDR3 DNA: TGTGCCAGCAGTGGAGGGAGACAGGGCTTTACCGGGGAGCTGTTTTTT.

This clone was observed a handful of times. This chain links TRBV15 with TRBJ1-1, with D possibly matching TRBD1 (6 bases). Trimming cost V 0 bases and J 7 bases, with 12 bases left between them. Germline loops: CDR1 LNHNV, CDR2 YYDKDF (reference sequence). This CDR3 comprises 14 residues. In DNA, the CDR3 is TGTGCCACCAGCAGAGATACAGGGTTCCTTGAAGCTTTCTTT. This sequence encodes CATSRDTGFLEAFF.

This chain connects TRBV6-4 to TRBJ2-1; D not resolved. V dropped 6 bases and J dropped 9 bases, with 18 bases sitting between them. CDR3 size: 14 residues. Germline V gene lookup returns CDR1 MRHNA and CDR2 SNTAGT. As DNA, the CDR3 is TGTGCCAGCAGCCAGGAAAGAAGGTTCGGTGAGCAGTTCTTC. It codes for CASSQERRFGEQFF.

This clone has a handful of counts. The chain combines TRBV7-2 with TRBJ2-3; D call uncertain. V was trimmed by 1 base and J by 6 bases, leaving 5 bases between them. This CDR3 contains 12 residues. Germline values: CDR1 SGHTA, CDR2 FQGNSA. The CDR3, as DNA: TGTGCCAGCAGCTTAGACGGGGATACGCAGTATTTT. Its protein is CASSLDGDTQYF.

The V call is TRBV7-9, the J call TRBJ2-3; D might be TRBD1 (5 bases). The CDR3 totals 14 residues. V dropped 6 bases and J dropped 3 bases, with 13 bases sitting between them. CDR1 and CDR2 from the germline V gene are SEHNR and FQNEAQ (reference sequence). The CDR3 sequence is CASRIFQGTDTQYF. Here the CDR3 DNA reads TGTGCCAGCAGGATCTTTCAGGGTACAGATACGCAGTATTTT.

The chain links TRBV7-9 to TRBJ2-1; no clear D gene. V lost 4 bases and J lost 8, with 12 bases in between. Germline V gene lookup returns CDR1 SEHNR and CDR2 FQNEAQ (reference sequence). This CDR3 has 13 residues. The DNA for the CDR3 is TGTGCCAGCAGCTCCAGTGCCGCGGATGAGCAGTTCTTC. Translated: CASSSSAADEQFF.

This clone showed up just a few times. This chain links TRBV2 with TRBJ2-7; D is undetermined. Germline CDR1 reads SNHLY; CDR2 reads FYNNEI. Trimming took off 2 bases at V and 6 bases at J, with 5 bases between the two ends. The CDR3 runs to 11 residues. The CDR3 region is CASSEQAEQYF. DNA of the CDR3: TGTGCCAGCAGTGAACAGGCCGAGCAGTACTTC.

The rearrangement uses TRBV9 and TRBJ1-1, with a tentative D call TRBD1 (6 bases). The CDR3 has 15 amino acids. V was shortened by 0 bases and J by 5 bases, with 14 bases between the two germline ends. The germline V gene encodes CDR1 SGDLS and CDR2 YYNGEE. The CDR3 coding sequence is TGTGCCAGCAGCGTAGTCTCAGGGGCTCGAACTGAAGCTTTCTTT. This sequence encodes CASSVVSGARTEAFF.